These T cell receptor beta chains were read from a single sample in a study of blood T cell repertoires in COVID-19. The method was immunoSEQ multiplex PCR; TCRdb's version includes in-frame clones alone and lacks a portion of them. The sample comprises approximately 110,000 clones, 75% to 90% of which are singletons, and approximately 13% rests with the top ten. Source material: peripheral blood. The receptors were sampled from a human donor in a cohort sampled during active COVID-19. Each CDR3 is given with its conserved first and last residue. Fields, in order: J gene, D gene, V gene, clone size, CDR3 protein, CDR3 DNA. A D gene is named only where the DNA matches it firmly. Not all rows give a size; the values are once, few, many and, for expanded clones, a class.

>TRBJ1-2|TRBD1|TRBV5-1|-
CASSLGDRDYGYTF
TGCGCCAGCAGCTTGGGGGACAGGGACTATGGCTACACCTTC
>TRBJ2-1|TRBD2|TRBV28|once
CASSFLSGGPYNEQFF
TGTGCCAGCAGTTTTTTAAGCGGGGGGCCTTACAATGAGCAGTTCTTC
>TRBJ1-2|TRBD1|TRBV6-5|-
CASSYATGDNYGYTF
TGTGCCAGCAGTTACGCGACAGGGGATAACTATGGCTACACCTTC
>TRBJ2-1|TRBD2|TRBV9|once
CASSAGLAGGRWANEQFF
TGTGCCAGCAGCGCGGGACTAGCGGGGGGCCGCTGGGCGAATGAGCAGTTCTTC
>TRBJ2-5|TRBD2|TRBV11-1|-
CASIQGRSGGGETQYF
TGTGCCAGCATCCAAGGGCGGAGCGGGGGTGGAGAGACCCAGTACTTC
>TRBJ1-5|-|TRBV6-8|-
CASNLSEPQHF
TGTGCCAGCAACCTGTCGGAGCCCCAGCATTTT
>TRBJ2-5|TRBD2|TRBV3-1/TRBV3-2|few
CASTGPDYQRGGETQYF
TGTGCCAGCACGGGCCCCGATTATCAGCGGGGGGGAGAGACCCAGTACTTC
>TRBJ1-5|-|TRBV19|-
CASGFRPQHF
TGTGCCAGTGGCTTCCGACCCCAGCATTTT
>TRBJ1-1|-|TRBV6-6|-
CASAKGAEAFF
TGTGCCAGCGCCAAGGGAGCTGAAGCTTTCTTT
>TRBJ2-7|-|TRBV4-3|-
CASSQSTTGSIGEQYF
TGCGCCAGCAGCCAATCCACGACCGGGAGTATAGGCGAGCAGTACTTC
>TRBJ1-2|-|TRBV7-2|-
CASSFSTDSYGYTF
TGTGCCAGCAGCTTTTCCACGGACAGTTATGGCTACACCTTC
>TRBJ2-1|TRBD2|TRBV2|-
CASSDLAGGEGEQFF
TGTGCCAGCAGTGACTTAGCGGGGGGAGAGGGTGAGCAGTTCTTC
>TRBJ2-1|-|TRBV7-2|-
CASTLSTAGNEQFF
TGTGCCAGCACCCTATCAACAGCTGGCAATGAGCAGTTCTTC
>TRBJ2-5|TRBD1|TRBV25-1|-
CASSYERTGQETQYF
TGTGCCAGCAGTTATGAGAGGACAGGCCAAGAGACCCAGTACTTC
>TRBJ1-5|-|TRBV19|-
CASKTVLYSNQPQHF
TGTGCCAGTAAGACAGTCTTATATAGCAATCAGCCCCAGCATTTT
>TRBJ1-5|-|TRBV7-9|few
CASSLGGEWGNQPQHF
TGTGCCAGCAGCTTAGGGGGGGAATGGGGCAATCAGCCCCAGCATTTT
>TRBJ2-5|TRBD2|TRBV19|-
CASRLAGAKETQYF
TGTGCCAGTAGACTAGCGGGGGCTAAAGAGACCCAGTACTTC
>TRBJ2-1|TRBD2|TRBV7-3|-
CASSSQRGTYNEQFF
TGTGCCAGCAGCTCCCAGCGGGGAACCTACAATGAGCAGTTCTTC
>TRBJ2-1|-|TRBV7-3|-
CASSLDSYNEQFF
TGTGCCAGCAGCCTGGACAGCTACAATGAGCAGTTCTTC
>TRBJ2-7|-|TRBV6-5|-
CASRLPGGNEQYF
TGTGCCAGCAGGCTCCCCGGGGGAAACGAGCAGTACTTC
>TRBJ1-6|-|TRBV3-1/TRBV3-2|-
CASSQDPYSPLHF
TGTGCCAGCAGCCAAGACCCGTATTCACCCCTCCACTTT
>TRBJ2-1|TRBD2|TRBV14|-
CASSPQRGGYNEQFF
TGTGCCAGCAGCCCCCAGCGGGGGGGGTACAATGAGCAGTTCTTC
>TRBJ1-1|TRBD1|TRBV9|-
CASSLRTGSDTEAFF
TGTGCCAGCAGCCTCCGGACAGGGAGCGACACTGAAGCTTTCTTT
>TRBJ1-3|-|TRBV2|-
CASSPRPSSGNTIYF
TGTGCCAGCAGTCCGCGGCCCAGCTCTGGAAACACCATATATTTT
>TRBJ2-7|-|TRBV7-6|-
CASSFVENEQYF
TGTGCCAGCAGCTTCGTCGAGAACGAGCAGTACTTC
>TRBJ2-3|TRBD2|TRBV10-3|-
CATAGGGTSGTDTQYF
TGTGCCACCGCTGGCGGGGGGACTAGCGGGACAGATACGCAGTATTTT
>TRBJ1-4|TRBD1|TRBV30|-
CAWTEGTGDEKLFF
TGTGCCTGGACCGAGGGGACAGGGGATGAAAAACTGTTTTTT
>TRBJ2-7|TRBD1|TRBV5-4|-
CASSSSGTGPYEQYF
TGTGCCAGCAGCTCATCCGGGACAGGGCCCTACGAGCAGTACTTC
>TRBJ1-1|TRBD1|TRBV9|-
CASSAGTGGNTEAFF
TGTGCCAGCAGCGCGGGGACAGGGGGAAACACTGAAGCTTTCTTT
>TRBJ2-1|TRBD1|TRBV5-1|-
CASSSEQGRTEQFF
TGCGCCAGCAGCTCTGAACAGGGGCGTACAGAGCAGTTCTTC